This T cell receptor beta chain was retrieved from a study of regulatory T cells in long-lasting Graves disease. Study-level results: Persistent patients shared 2,500 to 3,000 public clonotypes among themselves. Newly diagnosed patients shared fewer, at about a thousand. The work looked only at peripheral blood and did not look at thyroid tissue. Less diverse TCR repertoires were seen in persistent Graves' patients than in newly diagnosed ones. Persistent disease preferred TRBV28, TRBJ1-2 and TRBJ2-5.

This clonotype has a handful of counts. Its target is not known. Investigators prepared the TCR beta libraries by applying iRepertoire HTBI primers and Arm-PCR of CDR3 regions. TCRdb re-called the multiplex PCR reads through MiXCR, storing one row per CDR3 protein. The sample lists over 350,000 distinct CDR3 sequences, more than 20% occurring once. This CDR3 is 18 amino acids long. Trimming took 5 bases from V and 4 from J, leaving 21 bases between them. Germline values: CDR1 SEHNR, CDR2 FQNEAQ (reference sequence). Described time point: persistent/refractory GD, antithyroid drugs over 5 years with positive TRAb. There was RNA extracted from PBMCs, and the TCR library was made from it.

The sequence derives from a female donor with Graves disease. The sample was peripheral blood mononuclear cells (PBMCs), taken when the disease was refractory, from a patient treated with antithyroid drugs. The V and J genes are TRBV7-9 and TRBJ2-6, with D perhaps TRBD1 (6 bases). The chain's CDR3 is CASSPATNTGYGANVLTF. The CDR3 coding sequence is TGTGCCAGCAGCCCCGCTACGAACACAGGGTACGGGGCCAACGTCCTGACTTTC.